This T cell receptor beta chain derives from a study of T and B cells in COVID-19 patients (dated by TCRdb to between 2020 and 2021). Background for the entire study: Using TRB and IGH repertoire sequencing of peripheral blood, the study characterized adaptive immunity in COVID-19 patients who had active infection or had recovered. A recovered cohort included 19 patients who provided about 20 samples, and most of these patients had mild to moderate COVID-19 treated on an outpatient basis. A median age of approximately 30 years was recorded in the recovered cohort versus roughly 72 years in the active-infection cohort. Of the 20 to 25 patients in the active-infection cohort, approximately 12 were critically ill and needed mechanical ventilation or ECMO. Comorbidities linked to unfavorable COVID-19 outcome were present in 18 of 20 patients in the active-infection cohort. Over 8 million TCR sequences were analysed from a TCR and BCR sequence repository that comprised 37 patients and 60 to 80 time points. Because samples were available both during active disease and after recovery, a couple of patients were counted in both the recovered and the active cohorts. Repertoire analyses used an age-matched reference group of nearly 40 healthy donors who were negative for COVID-19 antibodies as the comparison. Up to roughly 10 follow-up blood samples were collected per patient, with some samples spanning different disease stages in the same individual. Study-wide findings and limitations: The recovered cohort had 2,331 exclusive TCR clusters, including 31 low-pGen clusters. The cohort was considered too small for HLA contributions to COVID-19 susceptibility or severity to be assessed. It was stated that prospective validation of the reported TCR clusters was required before the clusters could be put to clinical use. Specific T cell subsets (CD4+/Treg/CD8+) and sorted SARS-CoV-2-responsive or tetramer+ T cells had not yet been sequenced, and these experiments were ongoing. In active COVID-19, TRB repertoires were highly clonal, while at recovery, diversity and richness increased above the levels seen in healthy donors. Strongly skewed TRBV/TRBJ gene usage was reported in patients with COVID-19. Few blood samples were available from mildly ill patients while symptoms were present or from severe cases at early time points.

Taking its sample share into account, this clonotype is medium-sized (0.01 to 0.1%). Its antigen is currently not known. No base-level quality is on record; no much larger clone is a single base apart. Instrument on record: Illumina MiSeq. Multiplex PCR with BIOMED2 TRB-A/B primer pools was used to amplify the TRB rearrangements. Illumina-compatible adapters and 7-nucleotide sample barcodes were attached to the amplicons in two consecutive PCRs. Phusion HS II polymerase was used for all library PCRs. Amplicons were gel-purified with the NucleoSpin Gel and PCR Clean-up kit, quantified on Qubit, and pooled at approximately 3.7 nM. Amplicon pool quality was checked on an Agilent 2100 Bioanalyzer before Illumina next-generation sequencing. As for the authors' bioinformatics: Annotation of TRB rearrangements was done in MiXCR 3.0.8 with the default MiXCR reference library. Non-productive reads and sequences with fewer than 2 reads were removed, and every unique CDR3 nucleotide sequence was treated as one clone. Clonality, diversity, richness and V-J gene usage were calculated in R 3.5.1. GLIPH2 was used for TCR clustering by CDR3 similarity, and generation probabilities were calculated by OLGA. GLIPH2 clusters were kept only if they contained at least four unique TCR clonotypes found in at least three individuals. TCRdb reprocessed the public reads (quality trimming at Q25 with fastp, clone calling with MiXCR) and kept in-frame beta chains. Each CDR3 protein appears once, grouped with its most common genes and DNA. For this entry, the V and J calls and clone size follow TCRdb and not the study's own pipeline. The sample profile shows some 15,000 distinct CDR3 sequences; roughly 29% of them were found once. In total, the top ten clones hold 1.2% of the sample.

Genomic DNA extracted from blood, in amounts of roughly 250-550 ng, served as the starting material for amplifying TRB repertoires. From cysteine to phenylalanine, the CDR3 is 15 amino acids long. Only the CDR3 DNA is retained, 45 bases long and in frame from the first base. Reading the germline V gene (reference sequence) gives CDR1 LNHDA and CDR2 SQIVND. From V the trimming removes 5 bases and from J it removes 6 bases, while the gene matches leave 11 bases of the junction unaccounted for. This receptor was taken from a human donor who had recovered from COVID-19. Material: blood. This chain joins TRBV19 to TRBJ2-3, with TRBD1 matching 7 junction bases. The CDR3 loop reads CASSYHRVGQDTQYF. The nucleotide sequence reads TGTGCCAGTAGTTACCACAGGGTGGGACAGGATACGCAGTATTTT.